Listed below are T cell receptor beta chains from one sample, sequenced in a study of OX40 agonist ivuxolimab in advanced cancers. Sequenced by immunoSEQ multiplex PCR; TCRdb stores in-frame clones only, minus some. The data show 77,000 or so clones, 81% seen once. The material sequenced was CD4+ or CD8+ T cells sorted from blood, taken in a trial of the OX40 agonist ivuxolimab. All receptors come from an adult with an advanced solid tumor such as melanoma, head and neck, liver or kidney cancer. Both conserved end residues are part of each CDR3. The D gene is left open where the match is weak. The size entry is marked missing in some rows and otherwise reads once, few, many or a size class.

v_call	clone_size	d_call	j_call	cdr3_aa	cdr3_nt
TRBV9	.	TRBD2	TRBJ2-5	CASSVKLAGGETQYF	TGTGCCAGCAGCGTAAAACTAGCGGGGGGAGAGACCCAGTACTTC
TRBV10-3	.	.	TRBJ1-2	CASGSVANYGYTF	TGTGCCTCGGGCAGCGTAGCTAACTATGGCTACACCTTC
TRBV9	once	.	TRBJ2-1	CASSGERLGNEQFF	TGTGCCAGCAGCGGAGAACGACTGGGCAATGAGCAGTTCTTC
TRBV6-5	many	TRBD2	TRBJ2-7	CASRAGLGSSYEQYF	TGTGCCAGCAGGGCAGGACTAGGGAGCTCCTACGAGCAGTACTTC
TRBV4-3	.	.	TRBJ2-5	CASSQAAGAGRQETQYF	TGCGCCAGCAGCCAAGCCGCCGGGGCAGGGAGGCAAGAGACCCAGTACTTC
TRBV18	.	.	TRBJ1-3	CASSPGGSLGNTIYF	TGTGCCAGCTCACCAGGAGGGTCGTTGGGAAACACCATATATTTT
TRBV28	.	TRBD2	TRBJ2-7	CAGGGEFEQYF	TGTGCGGGTGGGGGGGAGTTCGAGCAGTACTTC
TRBV19	.	TRBD2	TRBJ2-1	CASKPSGVTVNEQFF	TGTGCCAGTAAGCCTAGCGGAGTGACAGTGAATGAGCAGTTCTTC
TRBV4-1	.	.	TRBJ2-1	CASSGYQASVFNEQFF	TGCGCCAGCAGCGGGTACCAGGCTAGCGTATTCAATGAGCAGTTCTTC
TRBV5-4	.	.	TRBJ1-5	CASSLDGGGNQPQHF	TGTGCCAGCAGTTTGGACGGGGGAGGGAATCAGCCCCAGCATTTT
TRBV5-6	.	.	TRBJ2-7	CASTAQGDDEQYF	TGTGCCAGCACCGCCCAAGGGGACGACGAGCAGTACTTC
TRBV2	.	TRBD1	TRBJ2-5	CASSGTGGEQETQYF	TGTGCCAGCAGTGGGACAGGGGGGGAGCAAGAGACCCAGTACTTC
TRBV6-6	.	TRBD2	TRBJ2-7	CASSLTGTSGIYEQYF	TGTGCCAGCAGTCTTACCGGGACTAGCGGTATCTACGAGCAGTACTTC
TRBV19	once	.	TRBJ1-2	CASSIDGSSAFYTF	TGTGCCAGTAGTATAGACGGGTCAAGCGCGTTCTACACCTTT
TRBV10-2	.	TRBD2	TRBJ2-3	CASSRTRGGGGDTQYF	TGCGCCAGCAGTCGTACTAGGGGCGGGGGAGGAGATACGCAGTATTTT
TRBV6-5	.	TRBD2	TRBJ2-7	CASSYRHQRDYEQYF	TGTGCCAGCAGTTACCGCCACCAGCGGGACTACGAGCAGTACTTC
TRBV18	.	.	TRBJ2-3	CASSPSGLTDTQYF	TGTGCCAGCTCACCGTCCGGACTAACAGATACGCAGTATTTT
TRBV5-4	.	TRBD1	TRBJ2-1	CASSLGQGFYNEQFF	TGTGCCAGCAGCTTAGGACAGGGTTTCTACAATGAGCAGTTCTTC
TRBV5-1	.	.	TRBJ2-6	CASSLGAGDGANVLTF	TGCGCCAGCAGCCTGGGGGCAGGGGATGGGGCCAACGTCCTGACTTTC
TRBV29-1	.	.	TRBJ2-5	CSVEDGLQETQYF	TGCAGCGTTGAAGATGGGTTGCAAGAGACCCAGTACTTC
TRBV10-3	.	TRBD1	TRBJ2-3	CAISESATGADTQYF	TGTGCCATCAGTGAGTCGGCGACAGGGGCAGATACGCAGTATTTT
TRBV5-1	.	TRBD1	TRBJ1-2	CASSLQTGDNGYTF	TGCGCCAGCAGCTTACAGACAGGGGATAATGGCTACACCTTC
TRBV28	.	.	TRBJ1-2	CASSLEASINGYTF	TGTGCCAGCAGTTTAGAGGCCAGTATAAATGGCTACACCTTC
TRBV4-2	.	.	TRBJ2-1	CASSQGMGRDDEQFF	TGTGCCAGCAGCCAAGGGATGGGGCGGGACGACGAGCAGTTCTTC
TRBV19	few	TRBD1	TRBJ1-5	CASSDRLLDRQPQHF	TGTGCCAGTAGTGACCGCCTCCTGGACAGGCAGCCCCAGCATTTT
TRBV7-3	.	.	TRBJ1-4	CASSLDNEKLFF	TGTGCCAGCAGCTTGGATAATGAAAAACTGTTTTTT
TRBV5-6	.	TRBD2	TRBJ2-1	CASSLLAGVVYNEQFF	TGTGCCAGCAGCCTTCTAGCGGGAGTGGTCTACAATGAGCAGTTCTTC
TRBV10-3	.	.	TRBJ1-5	CAISESNQPQHF	TGTGCCATCAGTGAGTCTAATCAGCCCCAGCATTTT
TRBV5-1	.	.	TRBJ2-1	CASRGGVYDEQFF	TGCGCCAGCAGAGGGGGGGTCTACGATGAGCAGTTCTTC
TRBV7-2	.	.	TRBJ2-6	CASSPGVAGANVLTF	TGTGCCAGCAGCCCAGGGGTGGCTGGGGCCAACGTCCTGACTTTC
TRBV6-5	.	.	TRBJ1-5	CASRERGNQPQHF	TGTGCCAGCAGGGAGAGGGGCAATCAGCCCCAGCATTTT
TRBV6-6	.	.	TRBJ2-2	CASSSHTGELFF	TGTGCCAGCAGTTCTCACACGGGGGAGCTGTTTTTT
TRBV4-2	.	.	TRBJ1-5	CASSPERNSNQPQHF	TGTGCCAGCAGCCCCGAACGGAATAGCAATCAGCCCCAGCATTTT
TRBV6-5	once	.	TRBJ1-3	CASSYSGSASGNTIYF	TGTGCCAGCAGTTACTCAGGGTCAGCCTCTGGAAACACCATATATTTT
TRBV6-6	once	TRBD2	TRBJ2-5	CASSRGTSGGQETQYF	TGTGCCAGCAGTCGGGGGACTAGCGGGGGGCAAGAGACCCAGTACTTC
TRBV5-1	once	.	TRBJ2-3	CASGTFGGTSTDTQYF	TGCGCCAGCGGAACGTTCGGGGGAACTAGCACAGATACGCAGTATTTT
TRBV9	many	TRBD2	TRBJ2-1	CASSVRSSSGSSYNEQFF	TGTGCCAGCAGCGTACGTTCCTCTAGCGGCAGCTCCTACAATGAGCAGTTCTTC
TRBV5-1	.	.	TRBJ1-1	CASSLALGPNTEAFF	TGCGCCAGCAGCTTGGCTTTAGGCCCAAACACTGAAGCTTTCTTT
TRBV6-6	once	TRBD1	TRBJ2-7	CASSVGRTGSHEQYF	TGTGCCAGCAGCGTAGGACGGACAGGGAGCCACGAGCAGTACTTC
TRBV5-4	.	TRBD1	TRBJ2-7	CASSSKTTGMGEQYF	TGTGCCAGCAGCTCCAAAACGACAGGGATGGGCGAGCAGTACTTC
TRBV19	few	TRBD1	TRBJ1-2	CATKPGQDNYGYTF	TGTGCCACGAAACCGGGACAGGATAACTATGGCTACACCTTC
TRBV11-3	.	.	TRBJ2-7	CASSLVSVSYEQYF	TGTGCCAGCAGCTTAGTGTCAGTTAGCTACGAGCAGTACTTC
TRBV2	.	.	TRBJ2-2	CASSFHTGELFF	TGTGCCAGCAGTTTTCACACCGGGGAGCTGTTTTTT
TRBV2	.	.	TRBJ2-5	CASRETSIVPPGETQYF	TGTGCCAGCAGGGAGACTAGTATCGTCCCGCCCGGAGAGACCCAGTACTTC
TRBV19	.	TRBD2	TRBJ2-5	CASSGIAGAVGETQYF	TGTGCCAGTAGTGGTATAGCGGGGGCAGTTGGAGAGACCCAGTACTTC
TRBV6-6	.	.	TRBJ2-1	CASSYSGFSSYNEQFF	TGTGCCAGCAGTTACTCCGGGTTTTCGTCCTACAATGAGCAGTTCTTC
TRBV6-1	.	.	TRBJ2-7	CASSEGTAYEQYF	TGTGCCAGCAGTGAAGGGACAGCCTACGAGCAGTACTTC
TRBV11-2	.	.	TRBJ2-3	CASSPGTLGDTQYF	TGTGCCAGCAGCCCCGGTACACTCGGAGATACGCAGTATTTT
TRBV28	.	TRBD1	TRBJ1-2	CASSSRQGAYTF	TGTGCCAGCAGCTCACGACAGGGGGCCTACACCTTC
TRBV7-9	.	.	TRBJ1-1	CASSPLAEAFF	TGTGCCAGCAGCCCACTCGCTGAAGCTTTCTTT